These 10 T cell receptor beta chains originate from one sample sequenced in a study of T cells in Graves' hyperthyroidism and ophthalmopathy (dated by TCRdb to the late 2010s). Preparation of the library involved multiplex PCR. Instrument used: Illumina HiSeq 2000. The TCR beta CDR3 regions were amplified from RNA transcripts. A first-round RT-PCR of the TCR CDR3 used the HTBI primer set with the Qiagen OneStep RT-PCR kit. TCRdb handled the public reads itself, with Q25 trimming in fastp and clone calling in MiXCR, and kept productive beta chains. Rows with one shared CDR3 protein collapse into an entry with the most common genes and DNA. Within this sample are about 55,000 distinct CDR3 sequences, with approximately 53% of them counted one time only. The biggest ten clones account for approximately 3.5% of the sample. The sequencing input was blood. These receptors were taken from a woman between 55 and 75 years old with Graves' ophthalmopathy.

This clonotype was observed many times. The chain combines TRBV5-1 with TRBJ2-3, with a weak D call TRBD2 (5 bases). The V end lost 2 bases, the J end lost 0 bases, and 13 bases lay between the germline ends. CDR1 and CDR2 from the germline V gene are SGHRS and YFSETQ. The CDR3 length is 16 residues. The CDR3 reads CASSFRTVTSTDTQYF. The CDR3 DNA reads as TGCGCCAGCAGCTTTCGGACTGTCACTAGCACAGATACGCAGTATTTT.

In regard to this clonotype: This sequence may be a read error, since a much larger clone differs from it by one base. V gene TRBV28 combines with J gene TRBJ2-1; possible D gene TRBD2, 7 bases. Between the trimmed V and J ends, which lost 6 bases and 9 bases, there was a span of 15 bases. Germline V gene lookup returns CDR1 MDHEN and CDR2 SYDVKM. The CDR3 totals 13 residues. Written as DNA, the CDR3 is TGTGCCAGCAGGGCGGGGGCTTTCGGTGAGCAGTTCTTC. This codes for CASRAGAFGEQFF.

The V gene is TRBV7-2, the J gene TRBJ2-7, with 16 bases fitting TRBD2. Unmatched junction bases numbered 7, after V lost 1 base and J lost 7 bases. This CDR3 comprises 17 residues. Germline loops: CDR1 SGHTA, CDR2 FQGNSA. CDR3 sequence: CASSLEGTSGRAGEQYF. Written as DNA, the CDR3 is TGTGCCAGCAGCTTAGAAGGGACTAGCGGGAGGGCCGGTGAGCAGTACTTC.

Many counts were recorded for this clonotype. V usage is TRBV9 and J usage is TRBJ1-4, with TRBD1 identical over 10 bases. This CDR3 is 14 amino acids long. V trimming: 4 bases; J trimming: 5 bases; junction bases outside the gene matches: 2. From germline, CDR1 is SGDLS and CDR2 YYNGEE. The CDR3 DNA follows: TGTGCCAGCAGCTTGGGACAGGGGAATGAAAAACTGTTTTTT. Translated: CASSLGQGNEKLFF.

This clonotype was observed a single time. A much larger clone is a single base away; this may be a read error. J is TRBJ1-1 and V is TRBV18, with D possibly TRBD1 on 5 matching bases. Looked up from germline, CDR1 is KGHSH and CDR2 is LQKENI. Trimming shortened V by 5 bases and J by 4 bases, and 11 bases separated the two germline ends. The CDR3 length is 13 residues. The CDR3 protein is CASSSSGSTEAFF. In DNA, the CDR3 is TGTGCCAGCTCATCGTCAGGGAGCACTGAAGCTTTCTTT.

This clonotype was recorded many times. The V and J genes are TRBV28 and TRBJ2-7; 7 bases line up with TRBD1. The CDR3 totals 12 residues. Germline V lookup: CDR1 MDHEN, CDR2 SYDVKM. V lost 8 bases to trimming and J lost 9 bases; unmatched junction nucleotides: 10. The CDR3 sequence is CASAPGQRAQYF. DNA for the CDR3: TGTGCCAGCGCGCCGGGACAGCGAGCGCAGTACTTC.

Comment on this clonotype: The DNA is omitted, as the CDR3 cannot be located on it reliably, and the CDR3 follows TCRdb's listing. The genes are TRBV7-3 and TRBJ2-7. In germline, CDR1 is SGHTA, CDR2 FQGTGA. The CDR3 contains 19 residues when both ends are counted. The chain's CDR3 is CASSIYLCSVDSGSYEQYF.

V and J are TRBV29-1 and TRBJ1-2, with TRBD1 matching 9 bases. The V gene end was trimmed by 3 bases and the J gene end by 7 bases; junction bases not matched to a gene: 6. This CDR3 has 13 amino acids. Germline V gene sequence: CDR1 SQVTM, CDR2 ANQGSEA. CDR3 sequence (DNA): TGCAGCGTTGACCGAGGGACAGGGTTTGGCTACACCTTC. It yields the protein CSVDRGTGFGYTF. Variable domain in full (rest from reference TRBV29-1 and TRBJ1-2): SAVISQKPSRDICQRGTSLTIQCQVDSQVTMMFWYRQQPGQSLTLIATANQGSEATYESGFVIDKFPISRPNLTFSTLTVSNMSPEDSSIYLCSVDRGTGFGYTFGSGTRLTVV.

This chain connects TRBV20-1 to TRBJ2-2; D is unclear. V lost 0 bases and J 1 base, leaving 9 bases between the germline ends. Germline V gene sequence: CDR1 DFQATT, CDR2 SNEGSKA (reference sequence). The CDR3 has 15 amino acids. CDR3 sequence (DNA): TGCAGTGCTAGAGAGGTGACATTGAACACCGGGGAGCTGTTTTTT. Its protein is CSAREVTLNTGELFF.

There are many counts of this clonotype. This chain uses TRBV7-9 with TRBJ2-6; D is unclear. Trimming pared 2 bases from V and 4 bases from J, leaving 9 bases between. The CDR3 length is 15 residues. The germline V gene encodes CDR1 SEHNR and CDR2 FQNEAQ (reference sequence). The DNA of the CDR3 is TGTGCCAGCAGCTTACATGTACTGGGGGCCAACGTCCTGACTTTC. It translates to CASSLHVLGANVLTF.